A selection of T cell receptor beta chains follows, all from one sample in a study of blood T cells in healthy people across ages. TCRdb re-analysed the 5' RACE reads in MiXCR, keeping a single row per CDR3 protein. The repertoire consists of 850,000 to 950,000 distinct CDR3 sequences, with more than 25% occurring once and the leading ten covering 17%. Sequenced sample: blood. Receptor source: a woman older than 75 in good health. Each CDR3 is given with its conserved first and last residue. The D gene is left open where the match is weak. Size is omitted from some rows. Given values are once, few, many or a class for expanded clones.

abundance	v_gene	j_gene	len	d_gene	CDR3aa	CDR3nt
many	TRBV12-3/TRBV12-4	TRBJ1-5	14	NA	CASSFRGFNQPQHF	TGTGCCAGCAGCTTTAGAGGGTTTAATCAGCCCCAGCATTTT
NA	TRBV20-1	TRBJ1-5	13	NA	CSARGGVNQPQHF	TGCAGTGCTAGAGGTGGGGTAAATCAGCCCCAGCATTTT
many	TRBV5-1	TRBJ2-3	15	TRBD1	CASSRTGGTTDTQYF	TGCGCCAGCAGCCGGACAGGGGGCACGACAGATACGCAGTATTTT
many	TRBV20-1	TRBJ2-3	11	NA	CSAPRYDTQYF	TGCAGTGCTCCTCGATACGATACGCAGTATTTT
NA	TRBV12-3/TRBV12-4	TRBJ2-3	15	TRBD2	CASSFSGRGTDTQYF	TGTGCCAGCAGTTTTAGCGGGAGAGGCACAGATACGCAGTATTTT
many	TRBV5-1	TRBJ2-5	16	NA	CASSLAVVLGEETQYF	TGCGCCAGCAGCTTGGCCGTGGTTTTGGGAGAAGAGACCCAGTACTTC
many	TRBV12-3/TRBV12-4	TRBJ1-2	17	TRBD1	CASTRDRGARTNYGYTF	TGTGCCAGCACCCGGGACAGGGGGGCTAGAACGAACTATGGCTACACCTTC
NA	TRBV6-1	TRBJ1-5	13	NA	CASNFQFNQPQHF	TGTGCCAGCAACTTCCAGTTCAATCAGCCCCAGCATTTT
few	TRBV2	TRBJ2-2	17	TRBD2	CVSSGGTSGYYTGELFF	TGTGTCAGCAGTGGGGGGACTAGCGGGTACTACACCGGGGAGCTGTTTTTT
many	TRBV20-1	TRBJ2-1	14	TRBD1	CSAREGTGGFEQFF	TGCAGTGCTAGAGAGGGGACAGGGGGCTTTGAGCAGTTCTTC
many	TRBV9	TRBJ2-1	13	NA	CASSVEVGREQFF	TGTGCCAGCAGCGTAGAAGTCGGGCGGGAGCAGTTCTTC
NA	TRBV19	TRBJ1-1	15	TRBD1	CASSSQGAGNTEAFF	TGTGCCAGTAGTTCACAGGGGGCTGGGAACACTGAAGCTTTCTTT
NA	TRBV12-3/TRBV12-4	TRBJ2-1	16	TRBD2	CVSNPGLAYTNNEQFF	TGTGTCAGCAACCCGGGACTAGCCTACACCAACAATGAGCAGTTCTTC
many	TRBV20-1	TRBJ2-1	12	TRBD2	CSAGLVNNEQFF	TGCAGTGCGGGACTAGTAAACAATGAGCAGTTCTTC
NA	TRBV6-2/TRBV6-3	TRBJ2-1	15	TRBD2	CASSYTGGVGNEQFF	TGTGCCAGCAGTTATACGGGGGGGGTGGGCAATGAGCAGTTCTTC
many	TRBV6-2/TRBV6-3	TRBJ2-6	16	TRBD1	CATRDRVSSGANVLTF	TGTGCCACCCGGGACAGGGTATCATCTGGGGCCAACGTCCTGACTTTC
many	TRBV7-2	TRBJ2-7	13	NA	CASSSGVAYEQYF	TGTGCCAGCAGCTCGGGGGTAGCCTACGAGCAGTACTTC
many	TRBV20-1	TRBJ2-3	13	NA	CSASKGVSDTQYF	TGCAGTGCTAGTAAAGGGGTCTCAGATACGCAGTATTTT
many	TRBV20-1	TRBJ2-5	12	NA	CSASSGKETQYF	TGCAGTGCTAGTTCGGGGAAAGAGACCCAGTACTTC
NA	TRBV4-3	TRBJ2-2	16	NA	CASSQDPRADTGELFF	TGCGCCAGCAGCCAAGATCCCAGGGCCGACACCGGGGAGCTGTTTTTT
NA	TRBV5-1	TRBJ1-4	15	TRBD1	CASSPWTGGTEKLFF	TGCGCCAGCAGCCCATGGACAGGGGGCACCGAAAAACTGTTTTTT
many	TRBV7-2	TRBJ2-3	15	TRBD2	CASSLSAGGPDTQYF	TGTGCCAGCAGCTTATCGGCGGGGGGGCCGGATACGCAGTATTTT
many	TRBV20-1	TRBJ2-1	14	TRBD2	CSGGLAGGLNEQFF	TGCAGTGGCGGACTAGCGGGGGGGCTTAATGAGCAGTTCTTC
many	TRBV5-1	TRBJ2-7	16	TRBD1	CASSLALGQGGSEQYF	TGCGCCAGCAGCTTGGCCTTAGGACAGGGTGGAAGCGAGCAGTACTTC
few	TRBV7-2	TRBJ2-3	18	TRBD2	CASSGGTSGRVFTDTQYF	TGTGCCAGCAGCGGAGGGACTAGCGGACGGGTTTTCACAGATACGCAGTATTTT
few	TRBV7-9	TRBJ1-2	18	NA	CASSLDGLGGGQNYGYTF	TGTGCCAGCAGCTTAGACGGACTCGGGGGAGGACAGAACTATGGCTACACCTTC